This T cell receptor (beta chain) originates from a study of blood T cell repertoires in COVID-19 (dated by TCRdb to the early 2020s). At the level of the whole study: Samples covering the acute and convalescent phases of COVID-19 were provided by collaborators in the United States, Italy and Spain. The prospective study material was composed of cDNA or gDNA derived from T cells, B-cell-depleted T cells, or PBMCs. Subjects who had been exposed to COVID-19, were actively infected with it, or had recovered from it provided the deeply sampled blood TCRbeta repertoires that made up the dataset. A freely available public database, intended as a resource for researchers studying the immune response to SARS-CoV-2, is where the repertoires were released. The samples were drawn from the first 160 participants of the ongoing ImmuneRACE study and from roughly 1,300 subjects provided by 6 global collaborators. Sample metadata almost always included a de-identified subject ID, COVID-19 status, age in years and sex. HLA class I and class II types, where available, came from metadata supplied by the sample provider rather than from assay-based typing. General findings and caveats noted by the study authors: How much clinical and demographic metadata was included differed by source and by participant, and the metadata was provided uncurated.

The CDR3 numbers 14 residues from cysteine through phenylalanine. Only the CDR3 region is kept as DNA, spanning 42 bases read in frame from base 1. Taken from the germline V gene, the CDR1 and CDR2 loops are SGHNT and YENEEA. V drops 1 base and J drops 0 bases, leaving 4 bases in between. About this clone: The antigen this receptor binds is unknown. No much larger clone is present one base from it, and per-base qualities are unavailable.

The collaborating institutions used their own protocols to collect whole blood in K2EDTA tubes. Collaborator samples were shipped for TCRbeta analysis as frozen whole blood, isolated PBMCs, or DNA extracted from either sample type. The immunoSEQ Assay, a bias-controlled multiplex PCR, was used to amplify TCRbeta CDR3 regions from genomic DNA. The study's own analysis went as follows. Within the assay, amplification of reference gene primers was used to estimate how many nucleated cells each sample contained. Sequence reads were collapsed and filtered to measure the absolute abundance of every unique TCRbeta CDR3 rearrangement. Productive Simpson clonality was computed per sample as the square root of Simpson's diversity index over productive rearrangements. TCRdb retrieved this table from immuneACCESS and kept in-frame rearrangements only. Not all clones are present; in checked studies, unresolved V genes account for under half, and no reason is known for the remainder. V and J calls and clone size are copied from that table; D and trimming were computed from the DNA. This sample gives about 160,000 clones in total; roughly 83% of them show up just once. The ten largest account for more than 7% of the sample.

This receptor was taken from an elderly woman with active or convalescent COVID-19. The V gene is TRBV11-3 and the J gene is TRBJ1-3, with the D segment identity uncertain. The sample taken for sequencing was peripheral blood. The DNA is TGTGCCAGCAGCTTAGGTAACTCTGGAAACACCATATATTTT. This gives the protein CASSLGNSGNTIYF.